This TCR beta chain is from a study of T cell changes during pregnancy in multiple sclerosis. The protocol was immunoSEQ multiplex PCR, while the TCRdb copy is restricted to in-frame clones and leaves out a portion. The sample lists tens of thousands of clones; roughly 90% were seen once. This CDR3 region has 15 residues. J lost 5 bases, V lost 6 bases, and 10 bases had no gene match. Germline CDR1 reads MNHNS; CDR2 reads SASEGT. The receptor was isolated from a female donor with multiple sclerosis, enrolled in a pregnancy study. The V and J genes are TRBV6-1 and TRBJ1-2; TRBD1 agrees at 9 bases. The starting material was CD8+ T cells from peripheral blood mononuclear cells, obtained in the third trimester of pregnancy. The CDR3 protein is CASRMLPGQGYGYTF. The CDR3 bases are TGTGCCAGCAGGATGCTGCCGGGACAGGGATATGGCTACACCTTC.